The 24 T cell receptor beta chains in this list originate from one sample, sequenced in a study of tumor-infiltrating lymphocytes in primary liver carcinoma. Reverse transcription of 500 ng total RNA with a constant-region primer produced TCR beta cDNA. Generation of the TCR beta libraries relied on three nested multiplex PCR rounds using slightly modified ARM-PCR. TRBV1-TRBV30 forward primers paired with a C-beta reverse primer were used in the first two PCR rounds, which ran about 11 cycles each. Each CDR3 protein gets one entry after TCRdb re-called the multiplex PCR reads with MiXCR. The sample lists approximately 300,000 distinct CDR3 sequences; roughly 60% were seen once. Unsorted whole blood supplied the RNA, and germline DNA was extracted too. Sequenced sample: peripheral blood. The receptors were sampled from a man aged 35-49 years with primary liver carcinoma and hepatitis B virus infection.

The chain has TRBV29-1 and TRBJ2-1; D tentatively fits TRBD1 or TRBD2 (6 bases each). The CDR3 spans 14 residues. Germline CDR1 is SQVTM and CDR2 is ANQGSEA. CDR3 residues: CSAVGGFNYNEQFF. The CDR3 DNA reads TGCAGTGCTGTCGGGGGCTTCAACTACAATGAGCAGTTCTTC.

In regard to this clonotype: This sequence may be a read error, since a much larger clone differs from it by one base. The chain carries TRBV6-9 and TRBJ2-7; D might be TRBD1 (6 bases). This CDR3 has 16 amino acids. Germline loops: CDR1 MNHGY, CDR2 SVAAGI. The V and J ends lost 2 bases and 0 bases respectively, with 14 bases between them. The CDR3 sequence: CASSYDASRGSYEQYF. The CDR3 DNA reads as TGTGCCAGCAGTTATGATGCCAGCAGGGGCTCCTACGAGCAGTACTTC.

Notes on this clonotype: At one of its ends the junction is not consistent with the germline gene, which may arise from a read error. The chain joins TRBV11-2 to TRBJ1-1, with a tentative D call TRBD1 (5 bases). The germline V gene has CDR1 SGHAT and CDR2 FQNNGV. This CDR3 spans 15 amino acids. In DNA, the CDR3 is TGTACCAGCAGCTCGGCCAGGGCGGCGAACACTGAAGCTTTCTTT. The encoded protein is CTSSSARAANTEAFF.

In its sample, this clonotype was seen many times. The chain is built from TRBV7-9 and TRBJ1-1; tentatively, D is TRBD1 (6 bases). Trimming left V 2 bases short and J 8 bases short, with 12 bases between. Germline V gene sequence: CDR1 SEHNR, CDR2 FQNEAQ (reference sequence). This CDR3 comprises 13 residues. The CDR3 sequence: CASSLSGEGEAFF. CDR3 sequence (DNA): TGTGCCAGCAGCTTATCAGGGGAGGGAGAAGCTTTCTTT.

The J gene is TRBJ1-1, the V gene TRBV29-1; 8 bases are a match to TRBD1. This CDR3 spans 13 amino acids. The germline gives CDR1 SQVTM, CDR2 ANQGSEA. The V gene end was trimmed by 7 bases and the J gene end by 4 bases; junction bases not matched to a gene: 8. The CDR3 protein is CSARTGPITEAFF. In DNA, the CDR3 is TGCAGCGCCCGGACAGGGCCGATCACTGAAGCTTTCTTT. Drawing the rest from reference TRBV29-1 and TRBJ1-1, the complete variable domain is SAVISQKPSRDICQRGTSLTIQCQVDSQVTMMFWYRQQPGQSLTLIATANQGSEATYESGFVIDKFPISRPNLTFSTLTVSNMSPEDSSIYLCSARTGPITEAFFGQGTRLTVV.

The table lists this clonotype with a count of one. A read error may explain this, as a much larger clone is one base away. The J gene is TRBJ2-3, the V gene TRBV10-3; D unclear. Germline V lookup: CDR1 ENHRY, CDR2 SYGVKD. The CDR3 covers 16 residues. V dropped 0 bases and J dropped 1 base, with 11 bases sitting between them. The CDR3 region has the DNA TGTGCCATCAGTGAGTCGTGGAAGTGGGGCACAGATACGCAGTATTTT. This translates into CAISESWKWGTDTQYF.

Only one count was recorded for this clonotype. A much more abundant neighbour one base away suggests this may be a read error. The CDR3 bases are TGTGCCAGCAGCCAAGGGGGGACAGGGGCCTACGAGCTGTACTTC. Amino acids: CASSQGGTGAYELYF. V and J are TRBV4-2 and TRBJ2-7; 10 bases are a match to TRBD1. There are 15 residues in the CDR3. CDR1 and CDR2 from the germline V gene are LGHNA and YNFKEQ.

Concerning this clonotype itself: An end of the junction differs from the germline gene, which may be a read error. The chain links TRBV11-2 to TRBJ2-2; D may be TRBD1 or TRBD2 (5 bases each). The germline gives CDR1 SGHAT, CDR2 FQNNGV. This CDR3 is built from 13 residues. This CDR3 reads CASILRQTEGLFF. CDR3 nucleotides: TGTGCCAGCATCTTACGACAGACCGAGGGGCTGTTTTTT.

Concerning this clonotype: This is likely a read error, given that the CDR3 carries no conserved phenylalanine or tryptophan at its end. The chain links TRBV11-2 to TRBJ2-1; D might be TRBD1 or TRBD2, each matching 5 bases. There are 14 residues in the CDR3. The germline V gene has CDR1 SGHAT and CDR2 FQNNGV. The CDR3 nucleotides read TGTGCCGGCAGCGCCTGGGACCGAAACAATGAGCAGTTCCTC. Its protein product is CAGSAWDRNNEQFL.

To note about this clonotype: A much larger clonotype is one base distant, so this may be a read error. This rearrangement joins TRBV4-3 to TRBJ1-6; no clear D. This CDR3 is built from 17 residues. In germline, CDR1 is LGHNA, CDR2 YSLEER. V was cut by 4 bases and J by 0 bases, with 13 bases left in between. CDR3 coding DNA: TGCGCCAGCAGCCCCCACGAAGGGATCTCCTATAATTCACCCCTCCACTTT. Amino acids: CASSPHEGISYNSPLHF.

A word on this clonotype: A much larger clonotype is one base distant, so this may be a read error. V gene TRBV6-6 combines with J gene TRBJ2-7, with 8 bases lining up with TRBD1. Germline CDR1 MNHNY, CDR2 SVGAGI (reference sequence). The CDR3 covers 14 residues. In nucleotides, the CDR3 is TGTGCCAGCCGTAGGTCCAGGGGGCTCGACGAGCAGCACTTC. This translates into CASRRSRGLDEQHF.

The CDR3 protein is CASSSRDRGVKTQYF. CDR3 DNA sequence: TGTGCCAGCAGCTCACGGGACAGGGGGGTGAAGACCCAGTACTTC. The chain couples TRBV28 to TRBJ2-5; 11 bases line up with TRBD1. CDR1 is MDHEN, CDR2 SYDVKM, per germline. The CDR3 totals 15 residues. The V segment lost 6 bases and the J segment 6 bases; nucleotides outside the gene matches: 9. The whole variable domain, remainder taken from reference TRBV28 and TRBJ2-5, is DVKVTQSSRYLVKRTGEKVFLECVQDMDHENMFWYRQDPGLGLRLIYFSYDVKMKEKGDIPEGYSVSREKKERFSLILESASTNQTSMYLCASSSRDRGVKTQYFGPGTRLLVL.

Details on this clonotype: A much larger clone differs by one base, so this may be a read error. The conserved final phenylalanine or tryptophan is absent from the CDR3, which likely points to a read error. The gene calls are TRBV4-1 and TRBJ2-7; maybe TRBD1 (6 bases). CDR1 is MGHRA, CDR2 YSYEKL, per germline. Trimming took off 0 bases at V and 3 bases at J, with 9 bases between the two ends. CDR3 length: 14 amino acids. The CDR3 loop reads CASSQEQGVYEQYL. CDR3 nucleotide sequence: TGCGCCAGCAGCCAAGAACAGGGAGTCTACGAGCAGTACCTC.

This clonotype was counted only a few times. The rearrangement links TRBV7-8 to TRBJ2-3; D call uncertain. The ends were cut back, 5 bases at V and 5 bases at J, with 8 bases in the middle. CDR1 SGHVS and CDR2 FQNEAQ come from the germline V gene. The CDR3 spans 12 residues. This CDR3 is CASSPSVDTQYF. CDR3 sequence (DNA): TGTGCCAGCAGCCCCAGCGTAGATACGCAGTATTTT.

This clonotype was counted at least ten times. V and J are TRBV11-2 and TRBJ2-1, with D possibly being TRBD1 or TRBD2 (5 bases each). Trimming pared 5 bases from V and 2 bases from J, leaving 13 bases between. The CDR3 loop spans 15 amino acids. Germline assignment: CDR1 SGHAT and CDR2 FQNNGV. The CDR3 sequence: CASSPGTQTYNEQFF. Here the CDR3 DNA reads TGTGCCAGCAGCCCCGGGACCCAAACCTACAATGAGCAGTTCTTC.

For this clonotype: Since a much larger clone is just one base distant, this may be a read error. The chain carries TRBV11-1 and TRBJ1-1; D uncertain. The CDR3 totals 13 residues. Germline CDR1 and CDR2: SGHAT and FQDESV (reference sequence). Trimming took 5 bases from V and 7 from J, leaving 14 bases between them. As DNA, the CDR3 is TGTGCCAGCAGCCGGCCCATGTGTAGTGAAGCTTTCTTT. Its protein is CASSRPMCSEAFF.

This clonotype has only a few counts. V and J are TRBV5-1 and TRBJ2-1; TRBD2 agrees at 8 bases. Unmatched junction bases numbered 11, after V lost 4 bases and J lost 8 bases. CDR1 is SGHRS and CDR2 is YFSETQ in the germline V gene. The length of the CDR3 is 15 residues. The chain's CDR3 is CASSALGLDADEQFF. As DNA, the CDR3 is TGCGCCAGCAGCGCACTGGGACTAGACGCCGATGAGCAGTTCTTC.

On this clonotype: It may be a read error: a sequence one base away is much more abundant. The chain combines TRBV11-2 with TRBJ2-2, with D perhaps matching TRBD2 (6 bases). This CDR3 comprises 14 residues. Germline loops: CDR1 SGHAT, CDR2 FQNNGV. For the CDR3, the DNA is TGTGCCAGCAGCTTAGTCCAGGGCTGGGGGGAGCTGCTTTTT. Translated, it gives CASSLVQGWGELLF.

On this clonotype: A much larger clonotype is one base distant, so this may be a read error. The chain joins TRBV4-1 to TRBJ2-7, with D possibly TRBD2 on 5 matching bases. This CDR3 comprises 17 residues. CDR1 is MGHRA and CDR2 is YSYEKL in the germline V gene. V gave up 3 bases and J gave up 4 bases, with 22 bases separating them. CDR3 in amino acids: CASSQKPGTGDLYEQYF. CDR3 DNA sequence: TGCGCCAGCAGCCAGAAACCGGGAACCGGAGACCTTTACGAGCAGTACTTC.

There are many counts of this clonotype. The chain has TRBV29-1 and TRBJ2-3; 8 bases agree with TRBD1. J gave up 5 bases and V 7 bases, and 11 bases lay outside the gene matches. CDR1 SQVTM and CDR2 ANQGSEA come from the germline V gene. The length of the CDR3 is 14 residues. CDR3 in amino acids: CSGTEQGGGDTQYF. The CDR3 nucleotides read TGCAGCGGAACAGAACAGGGGGGAGGAGATACGCAGTATTTT.

Comments on this clonotype: At one boundary the junction diverges from the germline segment, which might be a read error. This chain connects TRBV11-1 to TRBJ2-2, with 8 bases matching TRBD2. This CDR3 contains 17 residues. The germline CDR1 and CDR2 sequences are SGHAT and FQDESV (reference sequence). CDR3 in DNA: TGTGCCAGCAGCTTACTCCTAGCGGGCCCGGACACCGGGGAGCTGTTTTTC. Protein sequence: CASSLLLAGPDTGELFF. The full variable domain, rest sourced from reference TRBV11-1 and TRBJ2-2, is EAEVAQSPRYKITEKSQAVAFWCDPISGHATLYWYRQILGQGPELLVQFQDESVVDDSQLPKDRFSAERLKGVDSTLKIQPAELGDSAMYLCASSLLLAGPDTGELFFGEGSRLTVL.

The CDR3 here is CSIRRTGGSYGYTF. CDR3 bases: TGCAGCATTCGCCGGACAGGGGGGAGCTATGGCTACACCTTC. The V and J genes are TRBV29-1 and TRBJ1-2; 10 nucleotides align to TRBD1. V lost 8 bases and J lost 4; bases outside the gene matches: 10. Per the germline V gene, CDR1 is SQVTM and CDR2 is ANQGSEA. CDR3 length equals 14 residues.

This rearrangement joins TRBV12-3 or TRBV12-4 to TRBJ2-7, with TRBD2 as a possible D gene (6 bases). This CDR3 spans 16 amino acids. The ends were cut back, 10 bases at V and 1 base at J, with 23 bases in the middle. CDR3 sequence: CANCFKEAGISYEQYF. The CDR3 nucleotides read TGTGCCAACTGTTTTAAAGAAGCGGGCATTTCCTACGAGCAGTACTTC.

J is TRBJ2-3 and V is TRBV7-3; D ambiguous. CDR3 length equals 12 residues. Germline values: CDR1 SGHTA, CDR2 FQGTGA. Between the trimmed V and J ends, which lost 5 bases and 9 bases, there was a span of 12 bases. This chain's CDR3 is CASSRDSITQYF. CDR3 sequence (DNA): TGTGCCAGCAGCCGAGATAGCATAACGCAGTATTTT.